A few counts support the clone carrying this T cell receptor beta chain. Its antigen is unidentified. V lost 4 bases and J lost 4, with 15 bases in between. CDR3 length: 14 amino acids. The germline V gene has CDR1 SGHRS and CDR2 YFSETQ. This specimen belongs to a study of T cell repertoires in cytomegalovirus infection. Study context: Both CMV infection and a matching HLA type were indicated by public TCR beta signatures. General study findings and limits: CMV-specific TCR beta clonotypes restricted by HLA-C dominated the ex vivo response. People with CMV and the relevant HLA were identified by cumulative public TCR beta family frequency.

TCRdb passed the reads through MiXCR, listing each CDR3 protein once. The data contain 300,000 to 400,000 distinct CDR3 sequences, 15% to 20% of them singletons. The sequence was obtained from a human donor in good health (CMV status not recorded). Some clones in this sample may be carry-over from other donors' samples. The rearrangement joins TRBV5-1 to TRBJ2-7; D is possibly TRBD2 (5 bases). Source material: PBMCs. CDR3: CASSRSGPRYEQYF. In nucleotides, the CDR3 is TGCGCCAGCAGCAGAAGCGGACCTAGGTACGAGCAGTACTTC.